Below, 14 T cell receptor beta chains from the same sample are listed, as sequenced in a study of T cell responses to AZD1222 COVID-19 vaccine. Using immunoSEQ multiplex PCR, the repertoire was profiled, and TCRdb retains in-frame clones only, with some absent. The sample lists about 110,000 clones; roughly 86% were seen once. The material sequenced was peripheral blood, taken on day 0 of MenACWY control vaccination. The receptors were sampled from an adult in good health.

This chain joins TRBV30 and TRBJ2-1; TRBD2 aligns across 8 bases. The germline CDR1 and CDR2 sequences are GTSNPN and SVGIG (reference sequence). The CDR3 loop spans 15 amino acids. The junction had 3 bases not matched to a gene; V was cut back by 1 base and J by 1 base. The CDR3, as DNA: TGTGCCTGGAGTGGCGGGAGGCTTTCCTACAATGAGCAGTTCTTC. Its translation: CAWSGGRLSYNEQFF. Drawing the rest from reference TRBV30 and TRBJ2-1, the complete variable domain is SQTIHQWPATLVQPVGSPLSLECTVEGTSNPNLYWYRQAAGRGLQLLFYSVGIGQISSEVPQNLSASRPQDRQFILSSKKLLLSDSGFYLCAWSGGRLSYNEQFFGPGTRLTVL.

This clone was seen just once. The chain is built from TRBV27 and TRBJ1-6; tentatively, D is TRBD1 (5 bases). Trimming stripped 3 bases from V and 6 bases from J, with 12 bases between. In germline, CDR1 is MNHEY, CDR2 SMNVEV (reference sequence). The CDR3 contains 15 residues. The CDR3 DNA reads as TGTGCCAGCAGTTTTCAGGGTTTCCTTAATTCACCCCTCCACTTT. Protein sequence: CASSFQGFLNSPLHF.

The chain joins TRBV7-2 to TRBJ2-7; no clear D gene. Germline V CDR1 and CDR2: SGHTA, FQGNSA. This CDR3 comprises 13 residues. Deletions cut 0 bases from V and 3 bases from J, with 6 bases between. The CDR3 loop reads CASSLARSYEQYF. In DNA, the CDR3 is TGTGCCAGCAGCTTAGCGAGGAGCTACGAGCAGTACTTC.

This chain's CDR3 is CASSEREPLTGYTF. Written as DNA, the CDR3 is TGTGCCAGCAGCGAGCGGGAGCCACTAACGGGCTACACCTTC. The chain is built from TRBV7-2 and TRBJ1-2; D gene unclear. Per the germline V gene, CDR1 is SGHTA and CDR2 is FQGNSA. This CDR3 spans 14 amino acids. The V and J ends lost 5 bases and 8 bases respectively, with 18 bases between them. Full variable domain (remainder filled in from reference TRBV7-2 and TRBJ1-2): GAGVSQSPSNKVTEKGKDVELRCDPISGHTALYWYRQSLGQGLEFLIYFQGNSAPDKSGLPSDRFSAERTGGSVSTLTIQRTQQEDSAVYLCASSEREPLTGYTFGSGTRLTVV.

The J gene is TRBJ1-5, the V gene TRBV2; D unclear. The V gene lost 6 bases and the J gene lost 4 bases, with 4 bases spanning the gap. There are 11 residues in the CDR3. Germline assignment: CDR1 SNHLY and CDR2 FYNNEI. CDR3 protein: CASSLNQPQHF. CDR3 nucleotides: TGTGCCAGCAGCCTAAATCAGCCCCAGCATTTT.

The J gene is TRBJ1-1, the V gene TRBV7-9, with a tentative D call TRBD1 (6 bases). CDR1 is SEHNR, CDR2 FQNEAQ, per germline (reference sequence). V was clipped by 2 bases and J by 1 base, with 20 bases between them. This CDR3 is built from 18 residues. The CDR3: CASSLSGRWGHQNTEAFF. The CDR3 coding sequence is TGTGCCAGCAGCTTAAGCGGCAGATGGGGGCACCAGAACACTGAAGCTTTCTTT.

This clone has a single count. This chain joins TRBV4-1 and TRBJ2-7, with D possibly TRBD1 on 5 matching bases. This CDR3 is 12 amino acids long. V lost 4 bases, J lost 3 bases, and 7 bases lay in between. Germline CDR1 is MGHRA and CDR2 is YSYEKL. The CDR3: CASSPDSYEQYF. The CDR3 DNA sequence: TGCGCCAGCAGCCCAGACAGCTACGAGCAGTACTTC.

This chain links TRBV9 with TRBJ1-1, with D possibly being TRBD1 (6 bases). Trimming stripped 0 bases from V and 3 bases from J, with 18 bases between. This CDR3 comprises 17 residues. The germline V gene encodes CDR1 SGDLS and CDR2 YYNGEE. CDR3 sequence reads: CASSVDGGAAMYTEAFF. The CDR3 DNA follows: TGTGCCAGCAGCGTAGATGGGGGGGCAGCTATGTACACTGAAGCTTTCTTT.

This clone was detected a few times. The gene calls are TRBV7-9 and TRBJ1-1; 9 bases agree with TRBD1. V trimming: 1 base; J trimming: 7 bases; junction bases outside the gene matches: 7. Germline lookup yields CDR1 SEHNR and CDR2 FQNEAQ (reference sequence). The CDR3 length is 15 residues. CDR3 region: CASSLGDRVLGEAFF. The CDR3 bases are TGTGCCAGCAGCTTAGGGGACAGGGTTCTTGGTGAAGCTTTCTTT. The full variable domain, in which reference TRBV7-9 and TRBJ1-1 provide the parts outside the CDR3, is DTGVSQNPRHKITKRGQNVTFRCDPISEHNRLYWYRQTLGQGPEFLTYFQNEAQLEKSRLLSDRFSAERPKGSFSTLEIQRTEQGDSAMYLCASSLGDRVLGEAFFGQGTRLTVV.

The chain combines TRBV9 with TRBJ1-4, with D maybe TRBD1 (5 bases). Germline loops: CDR1 SGDLS, CDR2 YYNGEE. The CDR3 has 13 amino acids. The ends were cut back, 4 bases at V and 8 bases at J, with 12 bases in the middle. The CDR3 DNA sequence: TGTGCCAGCAGCCAAGCGGCAGGGGAAAAACTGTTTTTT. Translation gives CASSQAAGEKLFF.

The chain has TRBV4-2 and TRBJ2-7, with D perhaps matching TRBD1 (5 bases). The germline gives CDR1 LGHNA, CDR2 YNFKEQ. With 1 base removed from V and 0 bases from J, the gap between germline ends came to 7 bases. The CDR3 runs to 14 residues. CDR3 in amino acids: CASSQADNSYEQYF. CDR3 nucleotide sequence: TGTGCCAGCAGCCAAGCGGACAACTCCTACGAGCAGTACTTC.

V is TRBV5-8 and J is TRBJ1-5; maybe TRBD1 (6 bases). In germline, CDR1 is SGHTS, CDR2 YDEGEE. The ends were cut back, 3 bases at V and 3 bases at J, with 13 bases in the middle. There are 15 residues in the CDR3. The CDR3 loop reads CASSSSTGLNQPQHF. The CDR3, as DNA: TGTGCCAGCAGCTCCTCGACAGGACTCAATCAGCCCCAGCATTTT.

V gene TRBV5-1 combines with J gene TRBJ2-3; no clear D. Germline-derived CDR1 and CDR2 are SGHRS and YFSETQ. V was trimmed by 2 bases and J by 0 bases, leaving 4 bases between them. The CDR3 length is 13 residues. In DNA, the CDR3 is TGCGCCAGCAGCTTAGAGAGCACAGATACGCAGTATTTT. It is translated as CASSLESTDTQYF.

The rearrangement joins TRBV19 to TRBJ2-7; TRBD1 agrees at 7 bases. Germline CDR1 is LNHDA and CDR2 is SQIVND (reference sequence). The CDR3 spans 18 residues. The V gene end was trimmed by 5 bases and the J gene end by 0 bases; junction bases not matched to a gene: 16. The CDR3 reads CASSPGAYRGMSSYEQYF. The CDR3 nucleotides read TGTGCCAGTAGTCCAGGGGCGTACAGGGGAATGTCCTCCTACGAGCAGTACTTC.